The 10 T cell receptor beta chains below all came from one sample that was sequenced in a study of T cell changes during pregnancy in multiple sclerosis. Some clones are missing from TCRdb's copy, which holds only in-frame ones; the method was immunoSEQ multiplex PCR. Of about 28,000 clones in the sample, over 65% are singletons; the top ten hold 6.5% to 8.5%. This specimen was CD8+ T cells from peripheral blood mononuclear cells, taken after pregnancy. The receptors were sampled from a female donor with multiple sclerosis, enrolled in a pregnancy study.

The chain links TRBV19 to TRBJ2-1; D not certain. Germline assignment: CDR1 LNHDA and CDR2 SQIVND (reference sequence). CDR3 length: 12 amino acids. Trimming took 6 bases from V and 3 from J, leaving 6 bases between them. The CDR3 sequence is CASRRGYNEQFF. The CDR3 bases are TGTGCCAGTAGGAGAGGCTACAATGAGCAGTTCTTC. The variable domain in full, completed from reference TRBV19 and TRBJ2-1, reads DGGITQSPKYLFRKEGQNVTLSCEQNLNHDAMYWYRQDPGQGLRLIYYSQIVNDFQKGDIAEGYSVSREKKESFPLTVTSAQKNPTAFYLCASRRGYNEQFFGPGTRLTVL.

This clone came up once. V gene TRBV5-4 combines with J gene TRBJ2-7; unclear D gene. The CDR3 sequence is 15 residues long. V was shortened by 4 bases and J by 2 bases, with 16 bases between the two germline ends. Germline CDR1 and CDR2: SGHNT and YYREEE (reference sequence). CDR3 nucleotide sequence: TGTGCCAGCAGCGATACCAAGCGATCCACCTACGAGCAGTACTTC. Protein sequence: CASSDTKRSTYEQYF. Combining the CDR3 with reference TRBV5-4 and TRBJ2-7 gives the whole variable domain ETGVTQSPTHLIKTRGQQVTLRCSSQSGHNTVSWYQQALGQGPQFIFQYYREEENGRGNFPPRFSGLQFPNYSSELNVNALELDDSALYLCASSDTKRSTYEQYFGPGTRLTVT.

The chain couples TRBV23-1 to TRBJ2-7, with D possibly matching TRBD1 (5 bases). TRBV23-1 counts as an open reading frame of uncertain function. This CDR3 spans 17 amino acids. Trimming stripped 1 base from V and 0 bases from J, with 16 bases between. In DNA, the CDR3 is TGCGCCAGCAGTCAATTCAACTCCGGACATAACTCCTACGAGCAGTACTTC. Amino acid sequence: CASSQFNSGHNSYEQYF.

V gene TRBV10-2 combines with J gene TRBJ1-5, with D possibly matching TRBD1 (6 bases). This CDR3 region has 13 residues. In germline, CDR1 is WSHSY, CDR2 SAAADI. The ends were cut back, 5 bases at V and 11 bases at J, with 16 bases in the middle. CDR3 amino acids: CASSQRGGGAQHF. The CDR3 DNA follows: TGCGCCAGCAGTCAAAGGGGGGGAGGAGCCCAGCATTTT.

This sequence joins TRBV4-1 and TRBJ1-1, with 8 bases lining up with TRBD1. The CDR3 extends over 16 amino acids. CDR1 and CDR2 from the germline V gene are MGHRA and YSYEKL. J lost 3 bases, V lost 3 bases, and 9 bases had no gene match. In DNA, the CDR3 is TGCGCCAGCAGCCACCCCCCTGGACAGGGTGACACTGAAGCTTTCTTT. Translated, it gives CASSHPPGQGDTEAFF.

This clone was seen a handful of times. The V gene is TRBV10-3, the J gene TRBJ2-1, with TRBD2 matching over 16 bases. V was pared by 4 bases and J by 3 bases, with 9 bases of the junction left unmatched. The CDR3 totals 19 residues. The germline gives CDR1 ENHRY, CDR2 SYGVKD. The CDR3: CAISGGTSGGVINYNEQFF. The CDR3 DNA is TGTGCCATCAGTGGCGGGACTAGCGGGGGGGTCATCAACTACAATGAGCAGTTCTTC.

This chain links TRBV5-5 with TRBJ2-2; no clear D. The germline gives CDR1 SGHKS, CDR2 YYEKEE (reference sequence). CDR3 size: 13 residues. The ends were cut back, 0 bases at V and 5 bases at J, with 5 bases in the middle. CDR3 sequence reads: CASSLGGTGELFF. In nucleotides, the CDR3 is TGTGCCAGCAGCTTGGGAGGAACCGGGGAGCTGTTTTTT. The variable domain in full, with the rest retrieved from reference TRBV5-5 and TRBJ2-2, is DAGVTQSPTHLIKTRGQQVTLRCSPISGHKSVSWYQQVLGQGPQFIFQYYEKEERGRGNFPDRFSARQFPNYSSELNVNALLLGDSALYLCASSLGGTGELFFGEGSRLTVL.

This clone has just one count. The chain is built from TRBV28 and TRBJ1-2; D may be TRBD1 (6 bases). Germline V CDR1 and CDR2: MDHEN, SYDVKM. The CDR3 is 13 residues long. Trimming took off 2 bases at V and 5 bases at J, with 9 bases between the two ends. The CDR3 DNA reads TGTGCCAGCAGTTTAAGAACAGGGTATGGCTACACCTTC. It specifies CASSLRTGYGYTF.

CDR3 sequence reads: CASSDEGAMAFF. The CDR3 DNA sequence: TGTGCCAGTAGTGATGAGGGTGCCATGGCTTTCTTT. The chain is built from TRBV19 and TRBJ1-1; D gene uncertain. V lost 5 bases and J lost 11, with 15 bases in between. This CDR3 has 12 amino acids. CDR1 and CDR2 (germline): LNHDA, SQIVND (reference sequence).

The chain recombines TRBV6-1 with TRBJ2-3; TRBD2 agrees at 12 bases. Trimming at V came to 5 bases and at J to 6 bases, leaving 6 bases not matched to a gene. The CDR3 extends over 15 amino acids. The V gene's germline CDR1 is MNHNS and CDR2 SASEGT. CDR3 region: CASSRLAGALDTQYF. The CDR3 coding sequence is TGTGCCAGCAGTCGACTAGCGGGGGCATTGGATACGCAGTATTTT.